One and the same sample provided the 16 T cell receptor beta chains below, sequenced in a study of CD8 T cells in ankylosing spondylitis. Study observations and caveats: Blood of patients with ankylosing spondylitis appeared to be characterized by a TCR beta motif of about 8 highly homologous variants.

TCRdb re-analysed the 5' RACE reads in MiXCR, keeping a single row per CDR3 protein. The table has 800,000 to 900,000 distinct CDR3 sequences, about an eighth seen once. For these receptors, no antigen is known. Sequenced input: blood, either unsorted or a sorted T cell fraction (not recorded which). These receptors originate from a male donor with ankylosing spondylitis.

This clonotype has at least ten counts. V gene TRBV9 combines with J gene TRBJ2-5; the D call may be TRBD1 or TRBD2 (5 bases each). Per the germline V gene, CDR1 is SGDLS and CDR2 is YYNGEE. The CDR3 sequence is 13 residues long. Trimming cost V 2 bases and J 5 bases, with 10 bases left between them. CDR3 protein: CASSVREGETQYF. CDR3 nucleotides: TGTGCCAGCAGCGTTAGAGAGGGGGAGACCCAGTACTTC.

The rearrangement links TRBV10-2 to TRBJ1-2; 8 nucleotides agree with TRBD1. This CDR3 is built from 13 residues. Germline assignment: CDR1 WSHSY and CDR2 SAAADI. The junction had 7 bases not matched to a gene; V was cut back by 6 bases and J by 7 bases. CDR3 bases: TGCGCCAGCAGACCCGGGACAGGTCGTGGCTACACCTTC. Amino acids: CASRPGTGRGYTF.

This clonotype was detected only a few times. The chain links TRBV4-2 to TRBJ2-3; 8 bases fit TRBD2. The CDR3 loop spans 17 amino acids. Germline CDR1 LGHNA, CDR2 YNFKEQ. Unmatched junction bases numbered 10, after V lost 1 base and J lost 4 bases. CDR3 DNA: TGTGCCAGCAGCCAAGCCCTAACTAGCGGATTAGCAGATACGCAGTATTTT. It is translated as CASSQALTSGLADTQYF.

This clonotype came up many times. The chain recombines TRBV20-1 with TRBJ2-1, with TRBD1 identical over 10 bases. Germline V CDR1 and CDR2: DFQATT, SNEGSKA (reference sequence). This CDR3 has 15 amino acids. V shed 0 bases and J 5 bases; nucleotides not matched to a gene: 4. The CDR3, as DNA: TGCAGTGCTAGAGACCCGGGACAGGGGAACAATGAGCAGTTCTTC. Translation gives CSARDPGQGNNEQFF.

This chain joins TRBV4-1 and TRBJ2-2; unclear D gene. The germline gives CDR1 MGHRA, CDR2 YSYEKL. Trimming cost V 1 base and J 5 bases, with 14 bases left between them. This CDR3 spans 16 amino acids. CDR3 DNA: TGCGCCAGCAGCCAAGCCAGAACGGTCTGGACCGGGGAGCTGTTTTTT. This gives the protein CASSQARTVWTGELFF.

This rearrangement joins TRBV20-1 to TRBJ2-4; possible D gene TRBD2, 6 bases. V was trimmed by 5 bases and J by 5 bases, leaving 10 bases between them. Germline CDR1 and CDR2: DFQATT and SNEGSKA (reference sequence). The CDR3 has 12 amino acids. CDR3 sequence: CSAGGPENIQYF. CDR3 nucleotide sequence: TGCAGTGCTGGAGGGCCTGAAAACATTCAGTACTTC.

The rearrangement uses TRBV6-2 or TRBV6-3 and TRBJ2-7; D might be TRBD1 or TRBD2, each matching 5 bases. Germline assignment: CDR1 MNHEY and CDR2 SVGEGT. Trimming took off 2 bases at V and 6 bases at J, with 11 bases between the two ends. There are 13 residues in the CDR3. CDR3 sequence (DNA): TGTGCCAGCAGTTACGGGACGGCCCGCGAGCAGTACTTC. The encoded protein is CASSYGTAREQYF.

The chain joins TRBV5-1 to TRBJ2-5; TRBD2 matches at 14 bases. V lost 4 bases, J lost 4 bases, and 9 bases stayed unmatched. The CDR3 has 17 residues. Germline V gene lookup returns CDR1 SGHRS and CDR2 YFSETQ. CDR3 region: CASSPGTSGSLAETQYF. DNA for the CDR3: TGCGCCAGCAGCCCGGGGACTAGCGGGAGTCTGGCAGAGACCCAGTACTTC. The complete variable domain, with remaining parts taken from reference TRBV5-1 and TRBJ2-5, reads KAGVTQTPRYLIKTRGQQVTLSCSPISGHRSVSWYQQTPGQGLQFLFEYFSETQRNKGNFPGRFSGRQFSNSRSEMNVSTLELGDSALYLCASSPGTSGSLAETQYFGPGTRLLVL.

This clonotype was recorded a few times. The chain couples TRBV6-1 to TRBJ1-4; the D is unclear. Germline assignment: CDR1 MNHNS and CDR2 SASEGT. The CDR3 is 14 amino acids. V lost 7 bases to trimming and J lost 0 bases, with 9 bases between them. The CDR3 region has the DNA TGTGCCAGCACCCCCCAGCCAACTAATGAAAAACTGTTTTTT. It specifies CASTPQPTNEKLFF.

This clonotype appeared many times. The chain combines TRBV12-3 or TRBV12-4 with TRBJ1-5; D remains ambiguous. The CDR3 contains 15 residues. V was pared by 6 bases and J by 3 bases, with 15 bases between. CDR3 coding DNA: TGTGCCAGCAGCCGAGAGGCAGGCAACAATCAGCCCCAGCATTTT. As protein: CASSREAGNNQPQHF.

The chain carries TRBV2 and TRBJ2-2; D is uncertain. The CDR3 is made up of 12 amino acids. The germline gives CDR1 SNHLY, CDR2 FYNNEI. The germline V and J ends were trimmed by 8 bases and 4 bases, with 8 bases remaining between them. The CDR3 is CASERGTGELFF. The CDR3 nucleotides are TGTGCCAGCGAGAGAGGCACCGGGGAGCTGTTTTTT.

This clonotype was observed a few times. V usage is TRBV24-1 and J usage is TRBJ1-2, with TRBD1 matching 7 bases. V shed 3 bases and J 7 bases; nucleotides not matched to a gene: 7. This CDR3 is 14 amino acids long. Germline values: CDR1 KGHDR, CDR2 SFDVKD. CDR3 sequence reads: CATSDPDRVRGYTF. The CDR3 DNA reads TGTGCCACCAGTGATCCCGACAGGGTGCGTGGCTACACCTTC.

This clonotype occurred many times. This chain joins TRBV29-1 and TRBJ2-7; tentatively, D is TRBD1 or TRBD2 (5 bases each). The CDR3 totals 13 residues. V was shortened by 7 bases and J by 7 bases, with 20 bases between the two germline ends. CDR1 is SQVTM, CDR2 ANQGSEA, per germline. The CDR3 DNA follows: TGCAGCGCCACTGTACTAGGGACGGGGGAGCAGTACTTC. Its translation: CSATVLGTGEQYF.

This clonotype has just a few counts. This rearrangement joins TRBV5-1 to TRBJ2-3; tentatively, D is TRBD1 (5 bases). The CDR3 sequence is 14 residues long. The germline V and J ends were trimmed by 3 bases and 4 bases, with 12 bases remaining between them. From germline, CDR1 is SGHRS and CDR2 YFSETQ. CDR3 sequence reads: CASSSPQGADTQYF. CDR3 nucleotide sequence: TGCGCCAGCAGCTCCCCCCAGGGTGCAGATACGCAGTATTTT.

The genes are TRBV20-1 and TRBJ2-7; 7 nucleotides match TRBD2. V was pared by 6 bases and J by 3 bases, with 11 bases of the junction left unmatched. Germline V gene lookup returns CDR1 DFQATT and CDR2 SNEGSKA (reference sequence). The CDR3 has 14 residues. The CDR3 DNA sequence: TGCAGTGCCGTCGCTAGCGGTCGGATCTACGAGCAGTACTTC. Protein: CSAVASGRIYEQYF.

This clonotype has a handful of counts. This chain links TRBV4-2 with TRBJ2-5; 12 bases match TRBD2. The V segment lost 5 bases and the J segment 1 base; nucleotides outside the gene matches: 2. This CDR3 spans 15 amino acids. Germline V gene sequence: CDR1 LGHNA, CDR2 YNFKEQ. CDR3 sequence reads: CASSGTSGLQETQYF. The CDR3, as DNA: TGTGCCAGCAGCGGGACTAGCGGGCTCCAAGAGACCCAGTACTTC.